The 19 T cell receptor beta chains below all came from one sample that was sequenced in a study of T cell responses to AZD1222 COVID-19 vaccine (dated by TCRdb to the early 2020s). Interpreted using the paper, the time point label stands for: baseline before first vaccination. The library was prepared using the immunoSEQ multiplex PCR assay. What TCRdb holds here is the immuneACCESS table cut down to in-frame rearrangements. Part of the clones is not present; checked against another copy, under half of the missing clones reflect an unresolved V gene, and the others are unexplained. This sample has fewer than 150,000 clones in its table, and over 85% of those were observed once. Around 3.1% of the sample goes to the ten largest clones. This specimen was peripheral blood, taken on day 0 of AZD1222 vaccination. Receptor source: an adult in good health.

The rearrangement uses TRBV5-6 and TRBJ1-2; TRBD1 might be the D (5 bases). Trimming pared 0 bases from V and 6 bases from J, leaving 18 bases between. There are 16 residues in the CDR3. CDR1 is SGHDT, CDR2 YYEEEE, per germline. CDR3 protein: CASSLAGQGEENGYTF. CDR3 coding DNA: TGTGCCAGCAGCTTGGCCGGGCAGGGCGAGGAGAATGGCTACACCTTC.

J is TRBJ1-1 and V is TRBV27; 7 bases are a match to TRBD1. The CDR3 extends over 15 amino acids. Losses at the gene ends were 6 bases for V and 7 bases for J; bases not matched to a gene: 14. Germline lookup yields CDR1 MNHEY and CDR2 SMNVEV (reference sequence). CDR3 nucleotides: TGTGCCAGCAGCCCAACAGGGGCCCCTTACGATGAAGCTTTCTTT. The encoded protein is CASSPTGAPYDEAFF.

The V and J genes are TRBV10-2 and TRBJ2-5, with 12 bases identical to TRBD2. The trim removed 8 bases at V and 2 bases at J, leaving 3 bases unmatched. CDR3 length: 14 amino acids. CDR1 and CDR2 (germline): WSHSY, SAAADI. The CDR3 DNA is TGCGCCAGCCGGCTAGCGGGAGGGCAAGAGACCCAGTACTTC. Amino acids: CASRLAGGQETQYF.

The J gene is TRBJ1-1, the V gene TRBV6-5; possibly TRBD1 for D (5 bases). This CDR3 is built from 15 residues. CDR1 is MNHEY, CDR2 SVGAGI, per germline. The ends were cut back, 6 bases at V and 4 bases at J, with 18 bases in the middle. The CDR3 here is CASRGHIRYTTEAFF. As DNA, the CDR3 is TGTGCCAGCAGAGGACACATCAGATATACCACTGAAGCTTTCTTT.

The V call is TRBV20-1, the J call TRBJ1-1; maybe TRBD1 (5 bases). The CDR3 is 13 residues long. The V and J ends lost 3 bases and 0 bases respectively, with 8 bases between them. CDR1 DFQATT and CDR2 SNEGSKA come from the germline V gene (reference sequence). CDR3 sequence (DNA): TGCAGTGCTAGTAAGGGGTTGAACACTGAAGCTTTCTTT. As protein: CSASKGLNTEAFF.

The chain employs TRBV30 and TRBJ2-3; 8 nucleotides agree with TRBD2. J lost 2 bases, V lost 5 bases, and 9 bases had no gene match. Germline V lookup: CDR1 GTSNPN, CDR2 SVGIG (reference sequence). There are 15 residues in the CDR3. CDR3 bases: TGTGCCTGGGCATGGGTAGCGGGGCCCACAGATACGCAGTATTTT. Translation: CAWAWVAGPTDTQYF.

The chain joins TRBV28 to TRBJ1-1; 12 bases match TRBD1. V trimming: 6 bases; J trimming: 11 bases; junction bases outside the gene matches: 10. The germline CDR1 and CDR2 sequences are MDHEN and SYDVKM. The CDR3 length is 14 residues. The CDR3 loop is CASRRGQGALNAFF. The CDR3 DNA is TGTGCCAGCAGACGGGGACAGGGGGCGCTCAATGCTTTCTTT.

This chain connects TRBV7-8 to TRBJ2-7; 12 bases line up with TRBD2. Germline loops: CDR1 SGHVS, CDR2 FQNEAQ. V was clipped by 1 base and J by 0 bases; unmatched bases: 4. The CDR3 spans 17 residues. This CDR3 is CASSLGTSGTASYEQYF. The CDR3 DNA reads as TGTGCCAGCAGCTTAGGGACTAGCGGGACAGCCTCCTACGAGCAGTACTTC.

Only one count was recorded for this clone. The rearrangement uses TRBV28 and TRBJ2-5; 9 nucleotides align to TRBD2. The J segment lost 3 bases and the V segment lost 5 bases, leaving 10 bases of the junction unmatched. The CDR3 has 16 residues. Germline V gives CDR1 MDHEN, CDR2 SYDVKM. The CDR3 region has the DNA TGTGCCAGCAGTGCTCAGCGGGAGGTGCCGAAAGAGACCCAGTACTTC. This encodes CASSAQREVPKETQYF.

This clone has just one count. V gene TRBV19 combines with J gene TRBJ1-3, with D unresolved. CDR3 length: 14 residues. The ends were cut back, 3 bases at V and 2 bases at J, with 8 bases in the middle. CDR1 and CDR2 from the germline V gene are LNHDA and SQIVND (reference sequence). CDR3 amino acids: CASSMGKAGNTIYF. The CDR3 coding sequence is TGTGCCAGTAGTATGGGGAAAGCTGGAAACACCATATATTTT.

The gene calls are TRBV18 and TRBJ1-5, with D perhaps matching TRBD1 (6 bases). V lost 6 bases to trimming and J lost 1 base, with 13 bases between them. The CDR3 covers 15 residues. CDR1 KGHSH and CDR2 LQKENI come from the germline V gene. This CDR3 is CASSPTGISNQPQHF. In nucleotides, the CDR3 is TGTGCCAGCTCGCCAACAGGGATAAGCAATCAGCCCCAGCATTTT.

This sequence joins TRBV7-9 and TRBJ1-4, with D perhaps matching TRBD1 (5 bases). The CDR3 totals 16 residues. Trimming removed 1 base at V and 2 bases at J, with 11 bases between. Germline V gene lookup returns CDR1 SEHNR and CDR2 FQNEAQ (reference sequence). The CDR3 sequence is CASSLDRSGTNEKLFF. The DNA of the CDR3 is TGTGCCAGCAGCTTAGACAGGTCCGGCACTAATGAAAAACTGTTTTTT.

This clone was recorded only once. The chain employs TRBV29-1 and TRBJ2-1; TRBD1 matches 7 bases. Germline V CDR1 and CDR2: SQVTM, ANQGSEA. The CDR3 is made up of 13 amino acids. The CDR3 DNA sequence: TGCAGTGACAGGGACAGCTCCTACAATGAGCAGTTCTTC. Translation: CSDRDSSYNEQFF.

The rearrangement links TRBV19 to TRBJ1-5; D remains ambiguous. CDR1 and CDR2 (germline): LNHDA, SQIVND (reference sequence). V was pared by 6 bases and J by 1 base, with 7 bases between. The CDR3 extends over 13 amino acids. In DNA, the CDR3 is TGTGCCAGTAGACTCATGAGCAATCAGCCCCAGCATTTT. This codes for CASRLMSNQPQHF.

The chain combines TRBV5-6 with TRBJ1-5; tentative D call: TRBD1 (6 bases). V was clipped by 2 bases and J by 7 bases, with 13 bases between them. The CDR3 totals 14 residues. Germline CDR1 is SGHDT and CDR2 is YYEEEE. As DNA, the CDR3 is TGTGCCAGCAGCTTCTGGGGGGCGAACCAGCCCCAGCATTTT. It encodes CASSFWGANQPQHF.

This chain joins TRBV6-5 and TRBJ1-5; D remains ambiguous. V lost 8 bases, J lost 4 bases, and 15 bases lay in between. Germline CDR1 reads MNHEY; CDR2 reads SVGAGI. There are 14 residues in the CDR3. The CDR3 sequence: CASRATDGNQPQHF. The CDR3 nucleotides read TGTGCCAGCCGGGCTACGGACGGAAATCAGCCCCAGCATTTT.

The rearrangement joins TRBV28 to TRBJ2-6; D possibly corresponds to TRBD1 (5 bases). Germline loops: CDR1 MDHEN, CDR2 SYDVKM. The V end was cut by 3 bases, the J end by 1 base, with 13 bases between. This CDR3 has 17 residues. DNA for the CDR3: TGTGCCAGCAGTTTTTCCCAGGGCTGGTCTGGGGCCAACGTCCTGACTTTC. Amino acids: CASSFSQGWSGANVLTF.

The rearrangement uses TRBV19 and TRBJ2-3; D unresolved. The CDR3 is 11 residues long. V lost 4 bases and J 4 bases, leaving 3 bases between the germline ends. Germline V CDR1 and CDR2: LNHDA, SQIVND (reference sequence). The CDR3 DNA reads as TGTGCCAGTAGTACCGCAGATACGCAGTATTTT. Translating it yields CASSTADTQYF.

The rearrangement uses TRBV7-9 and TRBJ1-1; D not resolved. The CDR3 spans 14 residues. V was shortened by 8 bases and J by 0 bases, with 13 bases between the two germline ends. The germline V gene has CDR1 SEHNR and CDR2 FQNEAQ (reference sequence). The DNA for the CDR3 is TGTGCCAGCCGGCGAGATTTAATGAACACTGAAGCTTTCTTT. It translates to CASRRDLMNTEAFF.